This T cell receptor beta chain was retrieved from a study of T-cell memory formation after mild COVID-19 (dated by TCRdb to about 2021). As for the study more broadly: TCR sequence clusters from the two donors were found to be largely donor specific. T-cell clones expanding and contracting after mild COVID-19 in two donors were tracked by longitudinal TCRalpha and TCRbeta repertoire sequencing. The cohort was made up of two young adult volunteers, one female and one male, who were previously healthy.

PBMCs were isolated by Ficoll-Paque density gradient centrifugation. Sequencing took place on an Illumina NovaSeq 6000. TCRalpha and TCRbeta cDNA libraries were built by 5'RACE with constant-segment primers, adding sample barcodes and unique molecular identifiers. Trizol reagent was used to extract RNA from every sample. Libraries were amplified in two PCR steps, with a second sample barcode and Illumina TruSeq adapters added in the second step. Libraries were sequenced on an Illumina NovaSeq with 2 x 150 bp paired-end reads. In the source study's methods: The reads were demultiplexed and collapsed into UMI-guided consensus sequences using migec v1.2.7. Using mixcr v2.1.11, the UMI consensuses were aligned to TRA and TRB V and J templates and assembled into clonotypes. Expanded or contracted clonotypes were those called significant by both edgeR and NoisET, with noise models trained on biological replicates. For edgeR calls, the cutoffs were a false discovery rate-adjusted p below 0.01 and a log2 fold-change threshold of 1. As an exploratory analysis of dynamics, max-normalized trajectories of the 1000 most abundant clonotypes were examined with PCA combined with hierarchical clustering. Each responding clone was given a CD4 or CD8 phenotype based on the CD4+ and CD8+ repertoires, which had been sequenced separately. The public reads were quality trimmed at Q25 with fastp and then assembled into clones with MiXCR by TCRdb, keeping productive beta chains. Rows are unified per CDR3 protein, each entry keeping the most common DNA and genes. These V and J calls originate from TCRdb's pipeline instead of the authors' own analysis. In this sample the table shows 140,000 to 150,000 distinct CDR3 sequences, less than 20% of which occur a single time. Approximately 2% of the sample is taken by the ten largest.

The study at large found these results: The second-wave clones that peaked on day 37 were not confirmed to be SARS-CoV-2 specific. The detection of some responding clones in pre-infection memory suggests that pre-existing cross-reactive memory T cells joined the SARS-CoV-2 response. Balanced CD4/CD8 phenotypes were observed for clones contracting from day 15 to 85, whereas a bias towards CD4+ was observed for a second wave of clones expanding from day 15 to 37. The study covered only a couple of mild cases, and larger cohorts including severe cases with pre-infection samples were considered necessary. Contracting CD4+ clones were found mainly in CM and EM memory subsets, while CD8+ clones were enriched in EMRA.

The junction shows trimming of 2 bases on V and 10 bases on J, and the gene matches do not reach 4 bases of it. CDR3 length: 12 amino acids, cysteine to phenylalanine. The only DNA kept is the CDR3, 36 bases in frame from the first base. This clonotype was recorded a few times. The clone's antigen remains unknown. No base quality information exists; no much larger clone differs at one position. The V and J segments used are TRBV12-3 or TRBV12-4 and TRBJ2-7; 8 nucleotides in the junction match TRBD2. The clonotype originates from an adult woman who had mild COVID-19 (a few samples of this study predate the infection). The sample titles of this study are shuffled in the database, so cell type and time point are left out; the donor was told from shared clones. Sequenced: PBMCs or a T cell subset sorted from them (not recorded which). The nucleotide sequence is TGTGCCAGCAGTTTAAGCGCGGGAGGACAGTACTTC. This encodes CASSLSAGGQYF.